Listed below are T cell receptor beta chains from one sample, sequenced in a study of shared clonotypes between healthy human individuals. Produced via immunoSEQ multiplex PCR; TCRdb's table is partial and in-frame only. The sample gives approximately 1,500,000 clones, roughly 96% of which show up once; about 1% is in the top ten. Sequencing was done on a sample of naive CD4+ T cells sorted from blood. All receptors come from a man aged 25-45 years in good health. Each CDR3 is given with its conserved first and last residue. Each record gives: D gene, clone size, CDR3 length, V gene, CDR3 protein. The D gene is left open where the match is weak. Size tells how often a clone was seen (once, few, many) or the class of an expanded clone, and some rows leave it out.

>-|once|16|TRBV27
CASSPEKGGWADTQYF
>TRBD2|-|15|TRBV11-2
CASSSGTSSYNEQFF
>-|-|16|TRBV28
CASSFGLQGSREPQHF
>TRBD1|-|18|TRBV2
CASSVSRDRGRGTDTQYF
>-|-|16|TRBV6-1
CASSEDRGRSGNTIYF
>-|-|13|TRBV7-8
CASSLGEAYEQYF
>-|-|15|TRBV5-1
CASSRVVLGANVLTF
>TRBD1|-|17|TRBV10-3
CAISESRTGLAKNIQYF
>-|-|16|TRBV4-3
CASSQDKPSTNEKLFF
>TRBD1|-|15|TRBV11-2
CASSTIGQGAEKLFF
>-|-|12|TRBV28
CASSGPGSGYTF
>TRBD2|-|14|TRBV18
CASSPPAGGDTQYF
>-|-|14|TRBV2
CASSGYGSQETQYF
>-|-|13|TRBV5-4
CASSLVGTYEQYF
>-|-|14|TRBV7-9
CASSLRLGNTEAFF
>-|-|16|TRBV18
CASSPSGVNYGGEAFF
>-|-|14|TRBV7-2
CASSLATLTDTQYF
>TRBD1|-|14|TRBV19
CASSNPGTELEAFF
>-|-|13|TRBV5-1
CASSLQGTYEQYF
>TRBD2|-|16|TRBV9
CASSVAGGSGVNEQFF
>TRBD1|-|15|TRBV28
CASSTGALGNQPQHF
>-|-|14|TRBV11-2
CASRHTGAPYEQYF
>-|-|12|TRBV14
CASTSGGNTIYF
>TRBD1|-|14|TRBV10-3
CAISTTGVGTEAFF
>TRBD2|-|18|TRBV5-5
CASSLGVTGTSGTGEQFF
>TRBD1|-|15|TRBV7-9
CASSSPGQGAYEQYF
>TRBD1|once|14|TRBV6-6
CASRGTGGMGEQYF
>-|-|11|TRBV6-1
CASTTEREQFF
>-|-|13|TRBV5-4
CASSLAGTYEQYF
>-|-|15|TRBV27
CASSLSRGMNEKLFF
>TRBD2|-|19|TRBV7-9
CASSLGVGTSGRGLETQYF
>TRBD1|-|16|TRBV5-8
CATNLGTGSYSYEQYF
>-|-|15|TRBV15
CATSRDRSSNYEQYF
>TRBD2|-|13|TRBV6-5
CASSPSGIDTQYF
>-|-|17|TRBV10-3
CAISDRLGSATNEKLFF
>TRBD1|-|16|TRBV7-2
CASSLGGGRGRNEQFF
>TRBD1|-|14|TRBV6-5
CASSIRDRNYEQYF
>-|-|16|TRBV10-1
CASSSLATSSYNEQFF
>-|once|14|TRBV5-1
CASSLFSGEETQYF
>TRBD2|-|15|TRBV6-5
CASSRQLAGHYEQYF
>TRBD1|-|17|TRBV7-9
CASSPGDSSFPHYGYTF
>-|-|14|TRBV18
CASSPSGNSNEQFF
>TRBD1|-|16|TRBV5-1
CASSLVRDRFYNEQFF
>TRBD2|-|15|TRBV5-1
CASSSSSGSIDEQFF
>TRBD2|-|17|TRBV5-6
CASSLTSGRAPQETQYF
>TRBD2|-|16|TRBV4-1
CATAMGLAANTGELFF
>TRBD1|-|13|TRBV30
CAWRGDRAVNAFF
>TRBD1|-|19|TRBV5-1
CASSQQTGGDWRTNEKLFF
>-|-|15|TRBV9
CASSVGRATNEKLFF
>TRBD2|-|14|TRBV9
CASSPGTSGYEQYF
>TRBD2|-|16|TRBV7-2
CASSLGGLAVQETQYF
>-|-|13|TRBV2
CTSKRTQNNEQFF
>TRBD2|-|15|TRBV7-6
CASSLGTSGRETQYF